Shown below are 27 T cell receptor beta chains from a single sample sequenced in a study of CD8 T cells in ankylosing spondylitis. Study-level points and caveats: A motif in TCR beta, a set of 8 or 9 highly homologous variants, appeared characteristic of ankylosing spondylitis blood.

TCRdb passed the 5' RACE reads through MiXCR, listing each CDR3 protein once. The repertoire holds some 400,000 distinct CDR3 sequences, with about a fifth as singletons. No antigen has been identified for these receptors. What was sequenced was blood, either unsorted or a sorted T cell fraction (not recorded which). The receptors originated from a male donor with ankylosing spondylitis.

This clonotype was seen a handful of times. This sequence joins TRBV5-6 and TRBJ2-7; D call uncertain. The germline CDR1 and CDR2 sequences are SGHDT and YYEEEE. V lost 2 bases and J lost 6, with 24 bases in between. This CDR3 is 17 amino acids long. This CDR3 is CASSFAPNGVTPAEQYF. CDR3 nucleotides: TGTGCCAGCAGCTTTGCGCCAAATGGAGTGACCCCCGCCGAGCAGTACTTC. Full variable domain (outside the CDR3, taken from reference TRBV5-6 and TRBJ2-7): DAGVTQSPTHLIKTRGQQVTLRCSPKSGHDTVSWYQQALGQGPQFIFQYYEEEERQRGNFPDRFSGHQFPNYSSELNVNALLLGDSALYLCASSFAPNGVTPAEQYFGPGTRLTVT.

The V call is TRBV7-2, the J call TRBJ2-5, with D unclear. The CDR3 runs 13 residues. V was trimmed by 4 bases and J by 3 bases, leaving 9 bases between them. Germline CDR1 is SGHTA and CDR2 is FQGNSA. The CDR3 loop is CASSWTLKETQYF. CDR3 coding DNA: TGTGCCAGCAGCTGGACGCTGAAAGAGACCCAGTACTTC.

The chain has TRBV20-1 and TRBJ2-4, with D perhaps TRBD1 (6 bases). CDR1 is DFQATT, CDR2 SNEGSKA, per germline (reference sequence). Between the trimmed V and J ends, which lost 1 base and 2 bases, there was a span of 9 bases. The CDR3 spans 14 residues. The CDR3 region is CSARGGGSKNIQYF. The CDR3 DNA is TGCAGTGCTAGAGGAGGGGGATCCAAAAACATTCAGTACTTC.

This clonotype was observed many times. This chain links TRBV12-3 or TRBV12-4 with TRBJ2-2, with D perhaps TRBD1 (5 bases). The CDR3 is 14 amino acids. V was pared by 6 bases and J by 6 bases, with 14 bases between. CDR3 amino acids: CASSSTRVSGELFF. In nucleotides, the CDR3 is TGTGCCAGCAGCTCAACCAGGGTTTCCGGGGAGCTGTTTTTT.

The chain links TRBV6-1 to TRBJ2-7; 8 nucleotides match TRBD1. The junction had 12 bases not matched to a gene; V was cut back by 6 bases and J by 2 bases. There are 16 residues in the CDR3. Germline CDR1 reads MNHNS; CDR2 reads SASEGT. The CDR3, as DNA: TGTGCCAGCAGCTCCGACCGGGACAGGCTGCCCTACGAGCAGTACTTC. Translation: CASSSDRDRLPYEQYF.

This clonotype was seen just once. The chain couples TRBV14 to TRBJ1-2, with 7 bases lining up with TRBD1. V lost 4 bases and J lost 8; bases outside the gene matches: 13. CDR1 SGHDN and CDR2 FVKESK come from the germline V gene. The CDR3 is 15 amino acids. The CDR3 nucleotides read TGTGCCAGCAGCCCCACTCCAGGGGGTATGTGGGGCTACACCTTC. It yields the protein CASSPTPGGMWGYTF. Using reference TRBV14 and TRBJ1-2 for the parts outside the CDR3, the full variable domain is EAGVTQFPSHSVIEKGQTVTLRCDPISGHDNLYWYRRVMGKEIKFLLHFVKESKQDESGMPNNRFLAERTGGTYSTLKVQPAELEDSGVYFCASSPTPGGMWGYTFGSGTRLTVV.

This chain links TRBV3-1 with TRBJ2-7, with D hard to call. CDR1 is LGHDT and CDR2 is YNNKEL in the germline V gene (reference sequence). V lost 0 bases, J lost 11 bases, and 11 bases lay in between. The CDR3 contains 12 residues. As DNA, the CDR3 is TGTGCCAGCAGCCAAGACCGGAGCCGGGAGTACTTC. It yields the protein CASSQDRSREYF.

The chain uses TRBV5-1 and TRBJ2-2; D ambiguous. The germline V and J ends were trimmed by 0 bases and 3 bases, with 6 bases remaining between them. Germline V gene data show CDR1 as SGHRS and CDR2 as YFSETQ. The CDR3 contains 14 residues. The DNA of the CDR3 is TGCGCCAGCAGCTTGGTAGTGGACACCGGGGAGCTGTTTTTT. Residues: CASSLVVDTGELFF.

The rearrangement uses TRBV5-1 and TRBJ1-4; D not certain. V lost 2 bases and J 8 bases, leaving 10 bases between the germline ends. Germline CDR1 and CDR2: SGHRS and YFSETQ. The CDR3 totals 13 residues. The CDR3, as DNA: TGCGCCAGCAGCTTTGATTTGGGCGAAAAACTGTTTTTT. This translates into CASSFDLGEKLFF.

The rearrangement joins TRBV5-4 to TRBJ2-3; the match to TRBD2 covers 9 bases. V lost 1 base and J lost 1; bases outside the gene matches: 4. This CDR3 region has 16 residues. Germline V gene data show CDR1 as SGHNT and CDR2 as YYREEE (reference sequence). The CDR3 DNA is TGTGCCAGCAGCTTGAAGACTAGCGGACGCACAGATACGCAGTATTTT. This translates into CASSLKTSGRTDTQYF.

The rearrangement links TRBV7-2 to TRBJ1-1, with a possible D match to TRBD1 (5 bases). The CDR3 is made up of 14 amino acids. Germline values: CDR1 SGHTA, CDR2 FQGNSA. V lost 5 bases and J 4 bases, leaving 14 bases between the germline ends. The CDR3 DNA is TGTGCCAGCAGCGCCCAGGGCTGGGGCACTGAAGCTTTCTTT. Encoded protein: CASSAQGWGTEAFF. Full variable domain (missing parts from reference TRBV7-2 and TRBJ1-1): GAGVSQSPSNKVTEKGKDVELRCDPISGHTALYWYRQSLGQGLEFLIYFQGNSAPDKSGLPSDRFSAERTGGSVSTLTIQRTQQEDSAVYLCASSAQGWGTEAFFGQGTRLTVV.

This chain joins TRBV29-1 and TRBJ2-3; 7 bases are shared with TRBD1. Germline V gene lookup returns CDR1 SQVTM and CDR2 ANQGSEA. The V segment lost 6 bases and the J segment 1 base; nucleotides outside the gene matches: 7. CDR3 length: 14 amino acids. CDR3 sequence: CSVRTGDGTDTQYF. CDR3 sequence (DNA): TGCAGCGTCCGAACAGGGGACGGCACAGATACGCAGTATTTT.

This rearrangement joins TRBV20-1 to TRBJ1-5, with 11 nucleotides matching TRBD1. The CDR3 length is 15 residues. Unmatched junction bases numbered 3, after V lost 4 bases and J lost 1 base. CDR1 is DFQATT and CDR2 is SNEGSKA in the germline V gene (reference sequence). The CDR3 region is CSANRDRGSNQPQHF. CDR3 nucleotide sequence: TGCAGTGCTAACCGGGACAGGGGGAGCAATCAGCCCCAGCATTTT.

This clonotype was seen many times. The chain's CDR3 is CSVERGLAGALHQETQYF. CDR3 sequence (DNA): TGCAGCGTTGAACGCGGTCTAGCGGGAGCCCTTCACCAAGAGACCCAGTACTTC. The chain carries TRBV29-1 and TRBJ2-5; 10 nucleotides match TRBD2. V shed 2 bases, J shed 0 bases, and the junction held 12 bases outside the gene matches. Germline CDR1 reads SQVTM; CDR2 reads ANQGSEA. This CDR3 is 18 amino acids long.

This clonotype was detected many times. The chain links TRBV28 to TRBJ2-3; TRBD2 matches 9 bases. The germline gives CDR1 MDHEN, CDR2 SYDVKM. V lost 8 bases, J lost 4 bases, and 16 bases stayed unmatched. The CDR3 sequence is 17 residues long. The CDR3 sequence: CASSKGASGIWADTQYF. CDR3 sequence (DNA): TGTGCCAGCTCAAAGGGCGCTAGCGGGATATGGGCAGATACGCAGTATTTT.

This chain connects TRBV6-1 to TRBJ2-5; D perhaps matches TRBD2 (5 bases). V lost 6 bases, J lost 7 bases, and 21 bases lay in between. This CDR3 is built from 15 residues. Germline V CDR1 and CDR2: MNHNS, SASEGT. CDR3 region: CASSPLGEPLRTQYF. The CDR3 DNA reads TGTGCCAGCAGCCCCTTGGGAGAACCGCTTAGGACCCAGTACTTC.

CDR3 region: CASALDRGSYNEQFF. The CDR3, as DNA: TGTGCCAGCGCATTGGACAGGGGATCCTACAATGAGCAGTTCTTC. The chain links TRBV18 to TRBJ2-1; TRBD1 matches at 9 bases. Germline V gene sequence: CDR1 KGHSH, CDR2 LQKENI. The CDR3 runs to 15 residues. The junction had 6 bases not matched to a gene; V was cut back by 8 bases and J by 1 base.

V usage is TRBV6-1 and J usage is TRBJ2-3; tentatively, D is TRBD1 (7 bases). The CDR3 is 18 amino acids. Trimming cost V 5 bases and J 0 bases, with 21 bases left between them. Germline-derived CDR1 and CDR2 are MNHNS and SASEGT. The DNA for the CDR3 is TGTGCCAGCAGTCCCACTGGGCCAGGGGGGATTAGCACAGATACGCAGTATTTT. Amino acid sequence: CASSPTGPGGISTDTQYF.

This chain links TRBV18 with TRBJ2-4, with 7 bases identical to TRBD2. The CDR3 totals 16 residues. Germline loops: CDR1 KGHSH, CDR2 LQKENI. The junction had 11 bases not matched to a gene; V was cut back by 3 bases and J by 6 bases. The CDR3 DNA reads as TGTGCCAGCTCACCTCGCCCTCCGCGGGAGAGAAACATTCAGTACTTC. Translating it yields CASSPRPPRERNIQYF.

The genes are TRBV2 and TRBJ1-4; D is unclear. This CDR3 spans 12 amino acids. Deletions cut 9 bases from V and 0 bases from J, with 5 bases between. Germline loops: CDR1 SNHLY, CDR2 FYNNEI. The CDR3 loop reads CASQATNEKLFF. In DNA, the CDR3 is TGTGCCAGTCAAGCAACTAATGAAAAACTGTTTTTT.

This clonotype was seen more than once but under ten times. The rearrangement joins TRBV5-1 to TRBJ1-1; TRBD1 matches at 7 bases. The CDR3 spans 18 residues. Trimming cost V 4 bases and J 0 bases; bases outside gene matches: 15. Germline CDR1 and CDR2: SGHRS and YFSETQ. The CDR3 bases are TGCGCCAGCAGCCGGGTACAGGGGCGAGGGGCCATGAACACTGAAGCTTTCTTT. Translated, it gives CASSRVQGRGAMNTEAFF. Variable domain in full (rest from reference TRBV5-1 and TRBJ1-1): KAGVTQTPRYLIKTRGQQVTLSCSPISGHRSVSWYQQTPGQGLQFLFEYFSETQRNKGNFPGRFSGRQFSNSRSEMNVSTLELGDSALYLCASSRVQGRGAMNTEAFFGQGTRLTVV.

The J gene is TRBJ2-1, the V gene TRBV4-2; perhaps TRBD2 as D (6 bases). The V and J ends lost 2 bases and 8 bases respectively, with 13 bases between them. CDR3 length: 14 amino acids. From germline, CDR1 is LGHNA and CDR2 YNFKEQ. The CDR3 DNA reads TGTGCCAGCAGCCAAACCCAACTAGCCTATGAGCAGTTCTTC. It is translated as CASSQTQLAYEQFF.

The chain has TRBV27 and TRBJ2-7; 10 nucleotides align to TRBD2. This CDR3 contains 17 residues. V lost 10 bases to trimming and J lost 0 bases; unmatched junction nucleotides: 15. Germline lookup yields CDR1 MNHEY and CDR2 SMNVEV (reference sequence). In DNA, the CDR3 is TGTGCCACCCGTGGCGGGACTAGCGTAAATTTCTCCTACGAGCAGTACTTC. It translates to CATRGGTSVNFSYEQYF.

This clonotype was observed a few times. This chain links TRBV6-1 with TRBJ1-5, with 7 bases lining up with TRBD1. The trim removed 3 bases at V and 1 base at J, leaving 9 bases unmatched. The CDR3 has 17 residues. Germline assignment: CDR1 MNHNS and CDR2 SASEGT. The CDR3 protein is CASSERDSRQSNQPQHF. The DNA of the CDR3 is TGTGCCAGCAGTGAGCGGGACAGCAGACAGAGCAATCAGCCCCAGCATTTT.

The chain joins TRBV11-2 to TRBJ1-1; D not certain. The ends were cut back, 5 bases at V and 4 bases at J, with 11 bases in the middle. Germline V CDR1 and CDR2: SGHAT, FQNNGV. The CDR3 runs 13 residues. The CDR3 here is CASSPLAVTEAFF. In DNA form, the CDR3 reads TGTGCCAGCAGCCCCCTCGCCGTCACTGAAGCTTTCTTT.

There are a few counts of this clonotype. The chain is built from TRBV29-1 and TRBJ2-3, with TRBD1 as a possible D gene (5 bases). Germline V gene lookup returns CDR1 SQVTM and CDR2 ANQGSEA. V lost 6 bases to trimming and J lost 1 base, with 14 bases between them. The CDR3 has 14 residues. CDR3 DNA: TGCAGCGTCCGACCCCAAGGGGGCACAGATACGCAGTATTTT. Translated: CSVRPQGGTDTQYF.

This clonotype appeared once. The chain carries TRBV12-3 or TRBV12-4 and TRBJ2-2; 10 nucleotides line up with TRBD2. This CDR3 contains 17 residues. Unmatched junction bases numbered 11, after V lost 5 bases and J lost 5 bases. The CDR3 reads CASSPPWSGRGTGELFF. The DNA of the CDR3 is TGTGCCAGCAGTCCCCCCTGGAGCGGGAGGGGTACCGGGGAGCTGTTTTTT.